This T cell receptor (beta chain) was sequenced during a study of OX40 agonist ivuxolimab in advanced cancers. Study background: The drug used for patients, ivuxolimab, was an agonistic anti-OX40 (CD134) antibody.

This CDR3 is built from 14 residues. Germline V gene data show CDR1 as MNHNS and CDR2 as SASEGT. Germline trimming cut 6 bases from V and 1 base from J; bases unmatched to any gene: 6. The assay was immunoSEQ multiplex PCR, and TCRdb's table has in-frame clones only and misses some. The sample consists of almost 50,000 clones, roughly nine tenths of them appearing once. This specimen was CD4+ or CD8+ T cells sorted from blood, taken in a trial of the OX40 agonist ivuxolimab. This chain links TRBV6-1 with TRBJ2-7; 7 nucleotides align to TRBD1. This sequence was found in an adult with an advanced solid tumor such as melanoma, head and neck, liver or kidney cancer. The CDR3 coding sequence is TGTGCCAGCAGGGGGGACAGACCATCCTACGAGCAGTACTTC. Amino acids: CASRGDRPSYEQYF.